This entry concerns a single TCR beta chain. The antigen is not known. TCRdb's table, derived via immunoSEQ multiplex PCR, lists solely in-frame clones and lacks some. The data show around 4,100 clones, 60% seen once. This CDR3 contains 14 residues. The germline gives CDR1 LNHDA, CDR2 SQIVND (reference sequence). Trimming removed 6 bases at V and 0 bases at J, with 11 bases between. The data were obtained in a study of coeliac disease. Study outcomes and limitations: Intraepithelial and lamina propria fractions were not highly pure, so cross-contamination was possible. In active celiac disease, intraepithelial and lamina propria TRB and TRG repertoires were less clonal than controls. The authors judged this method unsuitable for unbiased gliadin-specific T cell detection.

The sample taken for sequencing was intraepithelial lymphocytes from the gut. This clonotype was sampled from a human donor with active celiac disease. J is TRBJ1-1 and V is TRBV19, with D hard to call. DNA for the CDR3: TGTGCCAGTAGCCCTGACGGGGTGAACACTGAAGCTTTCTTT. This translates into CASSPDGVNTEAFF.